This T cell receptor (beta chain) was identified during a study of cytotoxic CD8 clonotypes in ibrutinib-treated CLL. For the study at large: Specimens for response were gathered following a median approximately 12 months of therapy, spanning 6 to 36. Notes on the study in general: Elevated clonality accompanied ibrutinib response, with a return toward baseline values at progression.

This clone has only a few counts. Its antigen remains unidentified. The CDR3 totals 13 residues. The germline gives CDR1 SQVTM, CDR2 ANQGSEA. Sequencing was designed to attain a depth spanning 1 in 200,000 to 1 in 1 million T cells. TCRdb's copy holds only in-frame clones and misses some; the assay was immunoSEQ multiplex PCR. This sample has tens of thousands of clones, with approximately 70% found just once. Specimen: PBMCs, collected after 24 months of ibrutinib treatment. This TCR came from a human donor with chronic lymphocytic leukemia. The J gene is TRBJ2-1, the V gene TRBV29-1; possibly TRBD1 for D (6 bases). The CDR3 sequence: CRVTGGGYNEQFF. The CDR3 coding sequence is TGCAGAGTGACAGGCGGCGGGTACAATGAGCAGTTCTTC.